A single sample gave rise to the 13 T cell receptor beta chains below, sequenced in a study of T cells in Graves' hyperthyroidism and ophthalmopathy. TCR beta CDR3 region amplification was performed from RNA transcripts. HTBI primers were used for first-round RT-PCR of the TCR CDR3. A single record per CDR3 protein comes from TCRdb applying MiXCR to the multiplex PCR reads. The top ten clones hold 14% of a sample with a few hundred thousand distinct CDR3 sequences, less than 15% of them seen once. The sequencing sample was made of blood. The source is a woman between 40 and 50 years old with Graves' hyperthyroidism.

This clonotype was found many times. The V and J genes are TRBV18 and TRBJ2-1; D call uncertain. Trimming took off 3 bases at V and 9 bases at J, with 9 bases between the two ends. This CDR3 is built from 12 residues. Germline loops: CDR1 KGHSH, CDR2 LQKENI. This CDR3 reads CASSPGRPEQFF. In DNA, the CDR3 is TGTGCCAGCTCACCGGGTAGGCCTGAGCAGTTCTTC. The full variable domain, with the rest looked up from reference TRBV18 and TRBJ2-1, is NAGVMQNPRHLVRRRGQEARLRCSPMKGHSHVYWYRQLPEEGLKFMVYLQKENIIDESGMPKERFSAEFPKEGPSILRIQQVVRGDSAAYFCASSPGRPEQFFGPGTRLTVL.

The chain employs TRBV7-3 and TRBJ2-1, with D hard to call. V lost 5 bases, J lost 3 bases, and 8 bases lay in between. Per germline, CDR1 SGHTA and CDR2 FQGTGA. The CDR3 consists of 13 residues. DNA for the CDR3: TGTGCCAGCAGCGCCACGATCTACAATGAGCAGTTCTTC. It translates to CASSATIYNEQFF.

This clonotype has a handful of counts. The gene calls are TRBV5-6 and TRBJ2-7; D gene unclear. Trimming took 4 bases from V and 5 from J, leaving 22 bases between them. CDR1 is SGHDT, CDR2 YYEEEE, per germline. The CDR3 contains 16 residues. For the CDR3, the DNA is TGTGCCAGCAGCGTCGATGGCCAGGCAAACTCTAACGAGCAGTACTTC. Amino acids: CASSVDGQANSNEQYF. Variable domain in full (rest from reference TRBV5-6 and TRBJ2-7): DAGVTQSPTHLIKTRGQQVTLRCSPKSGHDTVSWYQQALGQGPQFIFQYYEEEERQRGNFPDRFSGHQFPNYSSELNVNALLLGDSALYLCASSVDGQANSNEQYFGPGTRLTVT.

This clonotype was seen a handful of times. The rearrangement links TRBV6-5 to TRBJ1-3; TRBD1 matches 8 bases. The CDR3 consists of 16 residues. V trimming: 4 bases; J trimming: 0 bases; junction bases outside the gene matches: 5. Germline CDR1 and CDR2: MNHEY and SVGAGI. The CDR3 DNA reads as TGTGCCAGCAGTTGGGGGACAGGAGCCTCTGGAAACACCATATATTTT. This codes for CASSWGTGASGNTIYF.

This clonotype was found many times. The chain links TRBV6-1 to TRBJ2-3; the D gene could be TRBD1 or TRBD2 (5 bases each). Germline CDR1 and CDR2: MNHNS and SASEGT. Trimming took off 7 bases at V and 2 bases at J, with 13 bases between the two ends. The CDR3 is 14 amino acids. CDR3: CASTPRGYTDTQYF. CDR3 coding DNA: TGTGCCAGCACCCCTCGGGGCTACACAGATACGCAGTATTTT.

This clonotype came up a few times. J is TRBJ1-1 and V is TRBV29-1; no clear D gene. The CDR3 is 11 residues long. Germline V CDR1 and CDR2: SQVTM, ANQGSEA. V lost 0 bases and J 11 bases, leaving 10 bases between the germline ends. The CDR3 reads CSVEDRPRAFF. The CDR3 DNA reads TGCAGCGTTGAAGATCGGCCTAGGGCTTTCTTT.

This clonotype was observed at least ten times. V usage is TRBV7-3 and J usage is TRBJ2-3; 14 bases map to TRBD2. The junction had 7 bases not matched to a gene; V was cut back by 5 bases and J by 0 bases. The CDR3 contains 18 residues. Germline V CDR1 and CDR2: SGHTA, FQGTGA. The CDR3 nucleotides are TGTGCCAGCAGCCACTACGGGACTAGCGGGAGAAGCACAGATACGCAGTATTTT. Protein sequence: CASSHYGTSGRSTDTQYF. The complete variable domain, with remaining parts taken from reference TRBV7-3 and TRBJ2-3, reads GAGVSQTPSNKVTEKGKYVELRCDPISGHTALYWYRQSLGQGPEFLIYFQGTGAADDSGLPNDRFFAVRPEGSVSTLKIQRTERGDSAVYLCASSHYGTSGRSTDTQYFGPGTRLTVL.

V and J are TRBV27 and TRBJ2-3, with D unresolved. The germline V and J ends were trimmed by 6 bases and 7 bases, with 8 bases remaining between them. Germline loops: CDR1 MNHEY, CDR2 SMNVEV (reference sequence). The CDR3 is made up of 11 amino acids. For the CDR3, the DNA is TGTGCCAGCAGGAAAGTTTATACGCAGTATTTT. Translation: CASRKVYTQYF.

This clonotype was detected many times. V usage is TRBV20-1 and J usage is TRBJ2-3; TRBD2 matches 10 bases. This CDR3 spans 15 amino acids. CDR1 DFQATT and CDR2 SNEGSKA come from the germline V gene (reference sequence). V shed 6 bases, J shed 1 base, and the junction held 7 bases outside the gene matches. The CDR3 sequence: CSASVGTSGTDTQYF. In DNA, the CDR3 is TGCAGTGCGAGCGTAGGGACTAGCGGCACAGATACGCAGTATTTT.

This clonotype was detected a few times. Sequence at one end of the junction differs from germline and may be a read error. The V gene is TRBV7-7, the J gene TRBJ2-3, with TRBD2 matching 12 bases. The germline CDR1 and CDR2 sequences are SSHAT and FNYEAQ (reference sequence). The CDR3 is made up of 17 amino acids. The CDR3 region is CASSYETSGGRVDTQYF. The CDR3 DNA is TGTGCTAGCAGTTATGAGACTAGCGGGGGCCGGGTGGATACGCAGTATTTT.

This clonotype was counted ten times or more. The J gene is TRBJ2-5, the V gene TRBV6-1, with TRBD1 identical over 12 bases. The trim removed 5 bases at V and 5 bases at J, leaving 12 bases unmatched. CDR1 is MNHNS and CDR2 is SASEGT in the germline V gene. This CDR3 is built from 17 residues. The CDR3 is CASSRSTGTGGGETQYF. As DNA, the CDR3 is TGTGCCAGCAGTCGAAGCACCGGGACAGGGGGCGGGGAGACCCAGTACTTC.

The table lists this clonotype with many counts. This chain joins TRBV7-2 and TRBJ2-7; D is uncertain. With 3 bases removed from V and 3 bases from J, the gap between germline ends came to 15 bases. The CDR3 spans 15 residues. Per germline, CDR1 SGHTA and CDR2 FQGNSA. The CDR3 nucleotides read TGTGCCAGCAGCTTTCGTTGGCAGGCTATCTACGAGCAGTACTTC. Its translation is CASSFRWQAIYEQYF.

The sample holds a few counts of this clonotype. The chain combines TRBV3-1 with TRBJ2-3; 9 bases are shared with TRBD2. The junction had 7 bases not matched to a gene; V was cut back by 5 bases and J by 7 bases. CDR3 length: 14 residues. Germline V gene sequence: CDR1 LGHDT, CDR2 YNNKEL (reference sequence). CDR3 residues: CASSGGRALNTQYF. For the CDR3, the DNA is TGTGCCAGCAGCGGCGGGAGGGCCTTAAATACGCAGTATTTT.